Presented here are 24 T cell receptor beta chains from one specimen sequenced in a study of regulatory T cells in long-lasting Graves disease. Library construction for TCR beta used iRepertoire HTBI primers and Arm-PCR of CDR3 regions. TCRdb passed the multiplex PCR reads through MiXCR, listing each CDR3 protein once. The sample holds 550,000 to 700,000 distinct CDR3 sequences, roughly 16% seen once. Described time point: newly diagnosed GD, antithyroid drugs for less than 3 months. From PBMCs, RNA was extracted and then used to make the TCR library. Another study also made use of these data, one on T cells in Graves' hyperthyroidism and ophthalmopathy.

Material: peripheral blood mononuclear cells (PBMCs), obtained at new diagnosis, from a patient treated with antithyroid drugs. The source is a man aged 18-30 years with Graves disease.

This clonotype was picked up a small number of times. This sequence joins TRBV4-1 and TRBJ1-1, with TRBD1 matching over 10 bases. With V trimmed by 4 bases and J by 6 bases, 5 bases remained unmatched. Germline V CDR1 and CDR2: MGHRA, YSYEKL. CDR3 size: 14 residues. CDR3 bases: TGCGCCAGCAGCCCAAGGGGACAGGGGTCTGAAGCTTTCTTT. This encodes CASSPRGQGSEAFF.

This clonotype turned up a few times. The genes are TRBV30 and TRBJ2-1; D possibly corresponds to TRBD2 (6 bases). The CDR3 has 13 amino acids. The V gene's germline CDR1 is GTSNPN and CDR2 SVGIG (reference sequence). V lost 8 bases and J 6 bases, leaving 17 bases between the germline ends. CDR3 nucleotides: TGTGCCAGGAAGCAGGAGGGCCCCAATGAGCAGTTCTTC. It yields the protein CARKQEGPNEQFF.

This clonotype was counted only a few times. This chain connects TRBV11-2 to TRBJ2-2; D not certain. CDR1 and CDR2 from the germline V gene are SGHAT and FQNNGV. The CDR3 loop spans 16 amino acids. Trimming took off 5 bases at V and 4 bases at J, with 17 bases between the two ends. CDR3 protein: CASSGVPTRFTGELFF. CDR3 coding DNA: TGTGCCAGCAGCGGGGTGCCGACCCGATTCACCGGGGAGCTGTTTTTT.

This clonotype was observed at least ten times. The J gene is TRBJ2-1, the V gene TRBV7-9, with 15 bases fitting TRBD2. V shed 4 bases, J shed 9 bases, and the junction held 10 bases outside the gene matches. The CDR3 extends over 17 amino acids. The germline V gene encodes CDR1 SEHNR and CDR2 FQNEAQ (reference sequence). The CDR3 DNA is TGTGCCAGCAGCTCCTATGGACTAGCGGGAGGGCCGGGTGAGCAGTTCTTC. This codes for CASSSYGLAGGPGEQFF. The whole variable domain, filled in from reference TRBV7-9 and TRBJ2-1, reads DTGVSQNPRHKITKRGQNVTFRCDPISEHNRLYWYRQTLGQGPEFLTYFQNEAQLEKSRLLSDRFSAERPKGSFSTLEIQRTEQGDSAMYLCASSSYGLAGGPGEQFFGPGTRLTVL.

This clonotype was recorded at least ten times. The V gene is TRBV14, the J gene TRBJ2-7; the D gene is possibly TRBD1 (6 bases). The CDR3 contains 13 residues. Germline V gene data show CDR1 as SGHDN and CDR2 as FVKESK. The V gene lost 8 bases and the J gene lost 3 bases, with 14 bases spanning the gap. This CDR3 is CASASPDSYEQYF. DNA for the CDR3: TGTGCCAGCGCCTCGCCGGACAGCTACGAGCAGTACTTC.

The genes are TRBV6-1 and TRBJ1-4; 10 bases fit TRBD1. The ends lost 6 bases at V and 8 bases at J; junction bases unmatched: 15. CDR1 and CDR2 (germline): MNHNS, SASEGT. The CDR3 is 17 residues long. The CDR3 loop reads CASRRGITGTGEEKLFF. In DNA, the CDR3 is TGTGCCAGCAGGCGAGGGATAACCGGGACAGGGGAGGAAAAACTGTTTTTT.

This clonotype occurred once. This may stem from a read error, because a much larger clone lies one nucleotide away. V gene TRBV12-3 or TRBV12-4 combines with J gene TRBJ2-1; TRBD2 aligns across 7 bases. V shed 5 bases and J 11 bases; nucleotides not matched to a gene: 9. This CDR3 contains 13 residues. This CDR3 is CASSRRENDKQFF. The DNA of the CDR3 is TGTGCCAGCAGTAGGCGGGAGAACGATAAGCAGTTCTTC.

This clonotype was detected many times. The genes are TRBV3-1 and TRBJ1-3; tentative D call: TRBD1 (5 bases). Trimming took off 1 base at V and 1 base at J, with 8 bases between the two ends. The CDR3 sequence is 15 residues long. Germline V gene data show CDR1 as LGHDT and CDR2 as YNNKEL (reference sequence). CDR3 DNA sequence: TGTGCCAGCAGCCAAGCCGGGACTTCTGGAAACACCATATATTTT. It encodes CASSQAGTSGNTIYF.

The chain employs TRBV4-1 and TRBJ2-7; no firm D call. V lost 0 bases to trimming and J lost 3 bases, with 12 bases between them. The germline gives CDR1 MGHRA, CDR2 YSYEKL. CDR3 size: 15 residues. The CDR3 is CASSQDRARNYEQYF. DNA for the CDR3: TGCGCCAGCAGCCAAGATAGAGCACGGAACTACGAGCAGTACTTC.

This clonotype appeared many times. V and J are TRBV5-1 and TRBJ2-7; 10 nucleotides match TRBD1. V lost 7 bases, J lost 2 bases, and 3 bases stayed unmatched. Per the germline V gene, CDR1 is SGHRS and CDR2 is YFSETQ. The CDR3 sequence is 13 residues long. In DNA form, the CDR3 reads TGCGCCAGCCAGGGACAGGGGACCTACGAGCAGTACTTC. It is translated as CASQGQGTYEQYF.

The table lists this clonotype with many counts. The genes are TRBV5-1 and TRBJ1-1; D not certain. Germline V lookup: CDR1 SGHRS, CDR2 YFSETQ. Trimming pared 4 bases from V and 1 base from J, leaving 11 bases between. The CDR3 consists of 14 residues. The CDR3 spells CASSPTRRNTEAFF. In DNA, the CDR3 is TGCGCCAGCAGCCCAACAAGGAGGAACACTGAAGCTTTCTTT.

This clonotype was seen many times. The rearrangement links TRBV20-1 to TRBJ2-7; unclear D gene. Germline CDR1 and CDR2: DFQATT and SNEGSKA (reference sequence). The ends were cut back, 0 bases at V and 2 bases at J, with 11 bases in the middle. This CDR3 is 14 amino acids long. The CDR3 is CSARDPDITYEQYF. As DNA, the CDR3 is TGCAGTGCTAGAGATCCCGACATTACCTACGAGCAGTACTTC.

This clonotype appeared many times. This chain joins TRBV5-1 and TRBJ2-7; unclear D gene. Trimming shortened V by 4 bases and J by 0 bases, and 8 bases separated the two germline ends. Germline loops: CDR1 SGHRS, CDR2 YFSETQ. The CDR3 contains 13 residues. The CDR3 DNA reads TGCGCCAGCAGCCCCGAACCCTCCTACGAGCAGTACTTC. This sequence encodes CASSPEPSYEQYF.

This clonotype was found many times. This sequence joins TRBV11-2 and TRBJ2-1, with D perhaps TRBD2 (5 bases). There are 12 residues in the CDR3. Trimming took 4 bases from V and 12 from J, leaving 13 bases between them. Germline lookup yields CDR1 SGHAT and CDR2 FQNNGV. In nucleotides, the CDR3 is TGTGCCAGCAGCTCCGGACTCCACGGGCAGTTCTTC. Translating gives CASSSGLHGQFF.

J is TRBJ1-1 and V is TRBV4-1, with D tentatively TRBD1 (5 bases). Per the germline V gene, CDR1 is MGHRA and CDR2 is YSYEKL. The CDR3 has 13 residues. Trimming shortened V by 5 bases and J by 1 base, and 8 bases separated the two germline ends. As DNA, the CDR3 is TGCGCCAGCAGCGAGACAGCGAACACTGAAGCTTTCTTT. The encoded protein is CASSETANTEAFF.

This chain uses TRBV11-2 with TRBJ2-1; 9 nucleotides agree with TRBD2. The CDR3 is 15 amino acids. V lost 5 bases to trimming and J lost 12 bases; unmatched junction nucleotides: 14. From germline, CDR1 is SGHAT and CDR2 FQNNGV. The CDR3 region is CASSAVTREGQGQFF. The CDR3 nucleotides read TGTGCCAGCAGCGCCGTTACGCGGGAGGGCCAAGGGCAGTTCTTC.

This clonotype was seen a few times. V is TRBV20-1 and J is TRBJ2-3; 10 nucleotides align to TRBD2. V shed 0 bases and J 4 bases; nucleotides not matched to a gene: 16. The CDR3 contains 19 residues. CDR1 and CDR2 from the germline V gene are DFQATT and SNEGSKA (reference sequence). DNA of the CDR3: TGCAGTGCTAGAGATAATCTGGGGGTGGTAGCGGGAGGTCCAGATACGCAGTATTTT. Protein product: CSARDNLGVVAGGPDTQYF.

The CDR3 region has the DNA TGTGCCAGCAGTTACAGGTCGCCCGGCAATGAGCAGTTCTTC. It codes for CASSYRSPGNEQFF. The chain carries TRBV6-2 or TRBV6-3 and TRBJ2-1; D unresolved. CDR1 and CDR2 from the germline V gene are MNHEY and SVGEGT. Trimming removed 2 bases at V and 6 bases at J, with 11 bases between. The CDR3 consists of 14 residues.

Of note for this clonotype: A much larger clone sits a single nucleotide away, making a read error possible. The gene calls are TRBV6-1 and TRBJ2-2; no reliable D call. The V and J ends lost 3 bases and 6 bases respectively, with 11 bases between them. Germline CDR1 and CDR2: MNHNS and SASEGT. CDR3 length equals 14 residues. The CDR3 loop is CASSESKGAGELFF. The CDR3 coding sequence is TGTGCCAGCAGTGAGTCGAAGGGCGCCGGGGAGCTGTTTTTT.

The V and J genes are TRBV12-3 or TRBV12-4 and TRBJ1-2; no clear D. The CDR3 covers 13 residues. V was shortened by 5 bases and J by 8 bases, with 15 bases between the two germline ends. This CDR3 is CASSPGRVSGYTF. Here the CDR3 DNA reads TGTGCCAGCAGTCCCGGGCGGGTAAGCGGCTACACCTTC.

This clonotype was observed at least ten times. This chain connects TRBV6-1 to TRBJ2-2, with D tentatively TRBD1 (6 bases). Trimming stripped 7 bases from V and 5 bases from J, with 20 bases between. CDR3 length equals 16 residues. Germline V lookup: CDR1 MNHNS, CDR2 SASEGT. The CDR3, as DNA: TGTGCCAGCATCCCGGGACCGACAGGACTTACCGGGGAGCTGTTTTTT. This translates into CASIPGPTGLTGELFF.

This clonotype was detected ten times or more. The rearrangement joins TRBV6-2 or TRBV6-3 to TRBJ1-6; D call uncertain. The CDR3 contains 15 residues. Trimming took 5 bases from V and 9 from J, leaving 17 bases between them. In germline, CDR1 is MNHEY, CDR2 SVGEGT. CDR3 bases: TGTGCCAGCAGTGAAGCCCTGGGAATGGGTTCACCCCTCCACTTT. Amino acid sequence: CASSEALGMGSPLHF.

CDR3 loop: CASSPQGIYEQYF. Here the CDR3 DNA reads TGTGCCAGTTCCCCGCAGGGGATCTACGAGCAGTACTTC. The chain links TRBV19 to TRBJ2-7; D might be TRBD1 (6 bases). The CDR3 sequence is 13 residues long. Germline V gene lookup returns CDR1 LNHDA and CDR2 SQIVND (reference sequence). V lost 8 bases and J lost 3, with 14 bases in between.

This clonotype has ten or more counts. The CDR3 DNA is TGTGCCAGCACCGGGACCCCGGGAAACACCATATATTTT. This sequence encodes CASTGTPGNTIYF. V usage is TRBV7-8 and J usage is TRBJ1-3, with D maybe TRBD1 (5 bases). The CDR3 is made up of 13 amino acids. V gave up 7 bases and J gave up 4 bases, with 11 bases separating them. Germline CDR1 reads SGHVS; CDR2 reads FQNEAQ.